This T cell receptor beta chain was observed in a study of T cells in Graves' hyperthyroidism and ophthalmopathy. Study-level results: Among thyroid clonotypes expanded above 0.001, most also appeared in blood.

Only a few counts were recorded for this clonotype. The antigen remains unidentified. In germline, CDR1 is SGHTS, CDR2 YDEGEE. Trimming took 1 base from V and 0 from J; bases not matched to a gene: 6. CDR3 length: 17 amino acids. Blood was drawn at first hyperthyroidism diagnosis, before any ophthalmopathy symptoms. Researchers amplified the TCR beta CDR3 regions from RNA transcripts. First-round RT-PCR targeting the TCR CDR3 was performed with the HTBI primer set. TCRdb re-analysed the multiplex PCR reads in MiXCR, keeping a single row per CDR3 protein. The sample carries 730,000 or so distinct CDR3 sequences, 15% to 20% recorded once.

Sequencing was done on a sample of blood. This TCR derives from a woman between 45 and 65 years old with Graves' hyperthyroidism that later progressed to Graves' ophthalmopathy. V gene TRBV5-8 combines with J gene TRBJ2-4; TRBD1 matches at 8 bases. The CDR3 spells CASSLKQGAVAKNIQYF. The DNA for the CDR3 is TGTGCCAGCAGCTTGAAGCAGGGGGCGGTAGCCAAAAACATTCAGTACTTC.